A selection of T cell receptor beta chains follows, all from one sample in a study of early T cells in non-severe SARS-CoV-2 infection. TCRdb reanalysed the 5' RACE reads using MiXCR and keeps one entry per CDR3 protein. This sample has some 67,000 distinct CDR3 sequences, with roughly an eighth found just once. The specimen was whole blood. The receptors derive from an adult who was a healthcare worker with PCR-confirmed SARS-CoV-2 infection or an uninfected control (not recorded which). Both conserved end residues are part of each CDR3. Fields, in order: clone size, D gene, V gene, J gene, CDR3 protein, CDR3 DNA. A D gene is named only where the DNA matches it firmly. Clone size appears in some rows only: once, few, many, or a class for an expanded clone.

abundance: few; d_gene: .; v_gene: TRBV9; j_gene: TRBJ1-3; CDR3aa: CASSARPGNTIYF; CDR3nt: TGTGCCAGCAGCGCACGGCCCGGAAACACCATATATTTT
abundance: .; d_gene: .; v_gene: TRBV7-9; j_gene: TRBJ2-1; CDR3aa: CASSPRGNSYNEQFF; CDR3nt: TGTGCCAGCAGCCCTCGGGGTAACTCCTACAATGAGCAGTTCTTC
abundance: .; d_gene: TRBD1; v_gene: TRBV5-4; j_gene: TRBJ1-2; CDR3aa: CASSQNRDRVYGYTF; CDR3nt: TGTGCCAGCAGCCAGAATAGGGACAGGGTCTACGGCTACACCTTC
abundance: few; d_gene: .; v_gene: TRBV28; j_gene: TRBJ2-7; CDR3aa: CASRPNRAYEQYF; CDR3nt: TGTGCCAGCAGACCAAACAGGGCCTACGAGCAGTACTTC
abundance: .; d_gene: .; v_gene: TRBV6-6; j_gene: TRBJ2-7; CDR3aa: CASSLGNEQYF; CDR3nt: TGTGCCAGCAGTCTAGGGAACGAGCAGTACTTC
abundance: few; d_gene: .; v_gene: TRBV29-1; j_gene: TRBJ2-7; CDR3aa: CSVSRGNEQYF; CDR3nt: TGCAGCGTCTCCCGGGGTAACGAGCAGTACTTC
abundance: .; d_gene: .; v_gene: TRBV27; j_gene: TRBJ2-1; CDR3aa: CASSLTENNEQFF; CDR3nt: TGTGCCAGCAGTTTAACCGAGAATAATGAGCAGTTCTTC
abundance: .; d_gene: .; v_gene: TRBV4-1; j_gene: TRBJ2-7; CDR3aa: CASSQESTVTYEQYF; CDR3nt: TGCGCCAGCAGCCAAGAGAGTACTGTTACCTACGAGCAGTACTTC
abundance: .; d_gene: TRBD2; v_gene: TRBV3-1; j_gene: TRBJ2-1; CDR3aa: CASSQVSSGSYKQFF; CDR3nt: TGTGCCAGCAGCCAAGTTTCTAGCGGATCCTATAAGCAGTTCTTC
abundance: few; d_gene: .; v_gene: TRBV9; j_gene: TRBJ2-1; CDR3aa: CASSVESSSHNEQFF; CDR3nt: TGTGCCAGCAGCGTAGAATCCAGCAGCCACAATGAGCAGTTCTTC
abundance: few; d_gene: .; v_gene: TRBV6-6; j_gene: TRBJ2-7; CDR3aa: CASSVPGAEQYF; CDR3nt: TGTGCCAGCAGTGTCCCAGGGGCCGAGCAGTACTTC
abundance: .; d_gene: .; v_gene: TRBV11-2; j_gene: TRBJ2-1; CDR3aa: CASSAASTPFF; CDR3nt: TGTGCCAGCAGCGCCGCATCTACCCCGTTCTTC
abundance: .; d_gene: .; v_gene: TRBV5-1; j_gene: TRBJ1-6; CDR3aa: CASSSQVLSQSSYNSALHF; CDR3nt: TGCGCCAGCAGCTCACAGGTCTTGAGCCAGAGCTCCTATAATTCAGCCCTCCACTTT
abundance: few; d_gene: .; v_gene: TRBV6-2/TRBV6-3; j_gene: TRBJ2-3; CDR3aa: CASSLRGPPQTDTQYF; CDR3nt: TGTGCCAGCAGTTTGCGGGGGCCACCTCAGACAGATACGCAGTATTTT
abundance: .; d_gene: .; v_gene: TRBV7-2; j_gene: TRBJ1-2; CDR3aa: CASSIPRPAEDYTF; CDR3nt: TGTGCCAGCAGCATCCCCCGGCCGGCCGAGGACTACACCTTC
abundance: few; d_gene: .; v_gene: TRBV20-1; j_gene: TRBJ2-1; CDR3aa: CSARRSSYNEQFF; CDR3nt: TGCAGTGCTAGGAGAAGCTCCTACAATGAGCAGTTCTTC
abundance: few; d_gene: .; v_gene: TRBV5-1; j_gene: TRBJ2-5; CDR3aa: CASSLQAGPQETQYF; CDR3nt: TGCGCCAGCAGCTTGCAGGCGGGGCCCCAAGAGACCCAGTACTTC
abundance: few; d_gene: .; v_gene: TRBV19; j_gene: TRBJ2-3; CDR3aa: CATTRLRVGTRADTQYF; CDR3nt: TGTGCCACCACCCGACTTCGTGTGGGGACGAGGGCAGATACGCAGTATTTT
abundance: .; d_gene: .; v_gene: TRBV6-1; j_gene: TRBJ1-5; CDR3aa: CASSEGRAPNQPQHF; CDR3nt: TGTGCCAGCAGTGAAGGCAGGGCCCCCAATCAGCCCCAGCATTTT
abundance: many; d_gene: .; v_gene: TRBV5-5; j_gene: TRBJ1-2; CDR3aa: CASSLEPAYGYTF; CDR3nt: TGTGCCAGCAGCTTGGAACCTGCCTATGGCTACACCTTC
abundance: few; d_gene: TRBD1; v_gene: TRBV27; j_gene: TRBJ1-1; CDR3aa: CASVRLDRGRNTEAFF; CDR3nt: TGTGCCAGCGTTCGATTGGACAGGGGGCGGAATACTGAAGCTTTCTTT
abundance: few; d_gene: TRBD2; v_gene: TRBV11-3; j_gene: TRBJ2-1; CDR3aa: CASSLAAGVYEQFF; CDR3nt: TGTGCCAGCAGCTTAGCAGCGGGAGTTTATGAGCAGTTCTTC
abundance: .; d_gene: .; v_gene: TRBV7-2; j_gene: TRBJ2-1; CDR3aa: CASSNGAQFF; CDR3nt: TGTGCCAGCAGCAACGGGGCTCAGTTCTTC
abundance: .; d_gene: .; v_gene: TRBV20-1; j_gene: TRBJ2-7; CDR3aa: CSATSLAWGSYEQYF; CDR3nt: TGCAGTGCTACCTCACTAGCCTGGGGGAGCTACGAGCAGTACTTC
abundance: .; d_gene: TRBD2; v_gene: TRBV7-9; j_gene: TRBJ2-5; CDR3aa: CASSSSILLAGAETQYF; CDR3nt: TGTGCCAGCAGCTCCTCAATTTTACTAGCGGGGGCGGAGACCCAGTACTTC
abundance: .; d_gene: TRBD2; v_gene: TRBV5-1; j_gene: TRBJ2-3; CDR3aa: CASSPGGTSGRDTQYF; CDR3nt: TGCGCCAGCAGCCCTGGGGGGACTAGCGGGAGAGATACGCAGTATTTT
abundance: .; d_gene: .; v_gene: TRBV19; j_gene: TRBJ1-4; CDR3aa: CASSYSRGVGEKLFF; CDR3nt: TGTGCCAGTAGCTACAGCAGGGGAGTGGGCGAAAAACTGTTTTTT
abundance: .; d_gene: .; v_gene: TRBV6-6; j_gene: TRBJ1-2; CDR3aa: CASSYSEGSYGYTF; CDR3nt: TGTGCCAGCAGTTACTCTGAGGGGAGTTATGGCTACACCTTC
abundance: .; d_gene: .; v_gene: TRBV29-1; j_gene: TRBJ2-3; CDR3aa: CSIGDTQYF; CDR3nt: TGCAGCATCGGGGATACGCAGTATTTT
abundance: .; d_gene: .; v_gene: TRBV5-1; j_gene: TRBJ2-3; CDR3aa: CASSAAGDRTDTQYF; CDR3nt: TGCGCCAGCAGCGCAGCAGGGGATAGGACAGATACGCAGTATTTT
abundance: .; d_gene: .; v_gene: TRBV6-1; j_gene: TRBJ2-3; CDR3aa: CASSAPVMAPGASDTQYF; CDR3nt: TGTGCCAGCAGTGCCCCGGTGATGGCCCCAGGGGCGTCGGATACGCAGTATTTT